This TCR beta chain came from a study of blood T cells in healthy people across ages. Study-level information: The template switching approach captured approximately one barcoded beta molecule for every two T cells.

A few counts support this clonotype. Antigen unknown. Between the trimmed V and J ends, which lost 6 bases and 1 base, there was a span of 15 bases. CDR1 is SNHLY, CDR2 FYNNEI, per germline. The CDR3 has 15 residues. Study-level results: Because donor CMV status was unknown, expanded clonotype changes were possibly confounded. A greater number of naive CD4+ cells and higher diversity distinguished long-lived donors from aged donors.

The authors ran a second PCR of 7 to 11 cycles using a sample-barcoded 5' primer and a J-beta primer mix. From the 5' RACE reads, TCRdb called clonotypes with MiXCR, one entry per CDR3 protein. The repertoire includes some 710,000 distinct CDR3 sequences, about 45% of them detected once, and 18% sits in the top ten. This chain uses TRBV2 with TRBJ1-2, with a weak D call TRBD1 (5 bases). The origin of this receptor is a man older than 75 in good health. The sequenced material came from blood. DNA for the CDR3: TGTGCCAGCAGAAACAGGCGGCAGGGTAACTATGGCTACACCTTC. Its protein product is CASRNRRQGNYGYTF.